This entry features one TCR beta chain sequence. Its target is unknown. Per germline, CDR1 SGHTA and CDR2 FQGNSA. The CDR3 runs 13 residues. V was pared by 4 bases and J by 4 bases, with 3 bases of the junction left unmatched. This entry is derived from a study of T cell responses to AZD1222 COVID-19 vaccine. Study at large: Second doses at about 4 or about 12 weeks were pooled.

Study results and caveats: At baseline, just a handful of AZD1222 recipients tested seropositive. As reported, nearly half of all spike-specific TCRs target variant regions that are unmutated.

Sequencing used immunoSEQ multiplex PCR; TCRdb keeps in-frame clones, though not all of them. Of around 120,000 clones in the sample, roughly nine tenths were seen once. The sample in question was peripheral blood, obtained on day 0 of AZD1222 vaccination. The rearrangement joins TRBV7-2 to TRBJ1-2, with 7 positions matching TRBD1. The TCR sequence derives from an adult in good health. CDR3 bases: TGTGCCAGCAGCTCCCCAGGGGGCTATGGCTACACCTTC. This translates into CASSSPGGYGYTF.